The next 15 T cell receptor beta chains were all read from a single sample in a study of OX40 agonist ivuxolimab in advanced cancers. The protocol was immunoSEQ multiplex PCR, while the TCRdb copy is restricted to in-frame clones and leaves out a portion. Among more than 80,000 clones listed, 80% to 90% were seen once. Specimen: CD4+ or CD8+ T cells sorted from blood, collected in a trial of the OX40 agonist ivuxolimab. The source is an adult with an advanced solid tumor such as melanoma, head and neck, liver or kidney cancer.

J is TRBJ2-3 and V is TRBV5-1, with TRBD1 matching 9 bases. This CDR3 spans 17 amino acids. Germline lookup yields CDR1 SGHRS and CDR2 YFSETQ. V gave up 4 bases and J gave up 2 bases; unmatched junction bases: 11. CDR3 coding DNA: TGCGCCAGCAGCATGAACTCCGGGACAGGGATCACAGATACGCAGTATTTT. Translating gives CASSMNSGTGITDTQYF.

V and J are TRBV7-2 and TRBJ2-1; D is perhaps TRBD2 (5 bases). The CDR3 contains 13 residues. V was clipped by 6 bases and J by 3 bases, with 9 bases between them. Germline-derived CDR1 and CDR2 are SGHTA and FQGNSA. The CDR3 DNA is TGTGCCAGCAGAATAAGCGGCTACAATGAGCAGTTCTTC. Translation gives CASRISGYNEQFF.

The gene calls are TRBV5-1 and TRBJ2-5, with D possibly called TRBD1 or TRBD2 (5 bases each). Trimming stripped 4 bases from V and 5 bases from J, with 21 bases between. Looked up from germline, CDR1 is SGHRS and CDR2 is YFSETQ. This CDR3 has 16 amino acids. DNA of the CDR3: TGCGCCAGCAGCCCTGGCTATAGGGGCCGGAGGGAGACCCAGTACTTC. It encodes CASSPGYRGRRETQYF.

In this sample, this clone turned up once. The J gene is TRBJ1-6, the V gene TRBV10-3; TRBD1 matches at 7 bases. This CDR3 contains 14 residues. The germline V gene encodes CDR1 ENHRY and CDR2 SYGVKD. V gave up 0 bases and J gave up 10 bases; unmatched junction bases: 3. The CDR3 coding sequence is TGTGCCATCAGTGAGTCGACAGGGCGGTCACCCCTCCACTTT. Translating gives CAISESTGRSPLHF.

The chain is built from TRBV5-1 and TRBJ1-4; D perhaps matches TRBD1 (5 bases). V dropped 0 bases and J dropped 10 bases, with 16 bases sitting between them. CDR3 size: 15 residues. Germline lookup yields CDR1 SGHRS and CDR2 YFSETQ. The CDR3 DNA sequence: TGCGCCAGCAGCTTGGCAGGAGCCACCGGGGGAAAACTGTTTTTT. Its translation: CASSLAGATGGKLFF.

The rearrangement joins TRBV13 to TRBJ2-3; TRBD1 aligns across 7 bases. Per germline, CDR1 PRHDT and CDR2 FYEKMQ (reference sequence). The V gene end was trimmed by 4 bases and the J gene end by 1 base; junction bases not matched to a gene: 5. The CDR3 has 15 amino acids. The CDR3 coding sequence is TGTGCCAGCAGCTCCCGGGACAGCGGCACAGATACGCAGTATTTT. Its protein product is CASSSRDSGTDTQYF.

J is TRBJ2-7 and V is TRBV6-5; D perhaps matches TRBD2 (6 bases). Germline V gene lookup returns CDR1 MNHEY and CDR2 SVGAGI. The V end lost 6 bases, the J end lost 5 bases, and 17 bases lay between the germline ends. The CDR3 is 14 amino acids. The CDR3 coding sequence is TGTGCCAGCAGCCGGGGATCTAGCGTCGACGAGCAGTACTTC. Protein: CASSRGSSVDEQYF.

J is TRBJ1-5 and V is TRBV30; TRBD1 is a possible D gene (5 bases). CDR3 size: 14 residues. The V gene's germline CDR1 is GTSNPN and CDR2 SVGIG (reference sequence). The V and J ends lost 3 bases and 0 bases respectively, with 9 bases between them. The CDR3 protein is CAWRGPGSNQPQHF. The CDR3 bases are TGTGCCTGGAGGGGACCCGGTAGCAATCAGCCCCAGCATTTT.

The chain joins TRBV5-6 to TRBJ2-7; the D is unclear. CDR1 is SGHDT, CDR2 YYEEEE, per germline. The CDR3 extends over 15 amino acids. Deletions cut 2 bases from V and 2 bases from J, with 14 bases between. In DNA, the CDR3 is TGTGCCAGCAGCTTAGCTGTAAACCCAACCTACGAGCAGTACTTC. This codes for CASSLAVNPTYEQYF.

CDR3 sequence: CASSRGFRETQYF. CDR3 bases: TGTGCCAGTAGTCGGGGGTTCCGAGAGACCCAGTACTTC. The chain couples TRBV19 to TRBJ2-5, with a possible D match to TRBD2 (6 bases). Trimming pared 5 bases from V and 4 bases from J, leaving 11 bases between. This CDR3 contains 13 residues. The germline CDR1 and CDR2 sequences are LNHDA and SQIVND (reference sequence).

A note on this clone: One junction end does not reproduce the germline sequence, and a read error may be involved. This chain joins TRBV5-3 and TRBJ2-2; a weak D match, TRBD2 (5 bases). TRBV5-3 is identified as an open reading frame with a role that is uncertain. This CDR3 contains 14 residues. The DNA for the CDR3 is TGTGCCAGCAGCTTGGTGGGGAGATCTACGGAGCTGTTTTTT. Protein sequence: CASSLVGRSTELFF.

The rearrangement joins TRBV20-1 to TRBJ2-7; 9 bases are shared with TRBD2. V gave up 7 bases and J gave up 6 bases; unmatched junction bases: 4. Germline values: CDR1 DFQATT, CDR2 SNEGSKA (reference sequence). The CDR3 totals 11 residues. This CDR3 reads CSGGGAAEQYF. The CDR3 bases are TGCAGTGGCGGGGGGGCCGCCGAGCAGTACTTC.

The table lists this clone with a count of one. This rearrangement joins TRBV27 to TRBJ1-1, with 7 positions matching TRBD1. CDR1 and CDR2 from the germline V gene are MNHEY and SMNVEV (reference sequence). V shed 10 bases and J 1 base; nucleotides not matched to a gene: 6. The CDR3 extends over 13 amino acids. CDR3 sequence: CATKTGPNTEAFF. The CDR3, as DNA: TGTGCCACCAAGACAGGGCCGAACACTGAAGCTTTCTTT.

This clone was seen a single time. CDR3 residues: CASSWTGFSGGEQFF. As DNA, the CDR3 is TGTGCCAGCAGCTGGACAGGATTCTCTGGGGGTGAGCAGTTCTTC. The V gene is TRBV11-3, the J gene TRBJ2-1; 7 bases map to TRBD1. The CDR3 extends over 15 amino acids. The V segment lost 4 bases and the J segment 9 bases; nucleotides outside the gene matches: 12. Germline V gives CDR1 SGHNT, CDR2 YENEEA.

This clone has just one count. The rearrangement joins TRBV7-2 to TRBJ2-1; the D gene is possibly TRBD1 (6 bases). Germline CDR1 and CDR2: SGHTA and FQGNSA. V gave up 5 bases and J gave up 5 bases, with 13 bases separating them. The CDR3 is 14 amino acids. CDR3 loop: CASSRPQGNNEQFF. In DNA form, the CDR3 reads TGTGCCAGCAGCCGACCCCAGGGGAACAATGAGCAGTTCTTC.